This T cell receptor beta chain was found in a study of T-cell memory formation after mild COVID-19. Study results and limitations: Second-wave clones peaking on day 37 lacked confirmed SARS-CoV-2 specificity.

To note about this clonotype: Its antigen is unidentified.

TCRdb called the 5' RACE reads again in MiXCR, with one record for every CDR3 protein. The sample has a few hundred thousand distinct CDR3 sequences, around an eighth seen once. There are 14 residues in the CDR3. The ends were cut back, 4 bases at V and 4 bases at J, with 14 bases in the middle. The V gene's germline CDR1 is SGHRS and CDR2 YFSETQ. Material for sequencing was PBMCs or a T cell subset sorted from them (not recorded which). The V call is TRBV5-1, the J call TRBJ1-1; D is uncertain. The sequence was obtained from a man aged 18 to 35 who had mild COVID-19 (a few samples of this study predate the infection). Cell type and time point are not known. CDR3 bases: TGCGCCAGCAGCCTCGCGGCGGGTAGCACTGAAGCTTTCTTT. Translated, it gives CASSLAAGSTEAFF. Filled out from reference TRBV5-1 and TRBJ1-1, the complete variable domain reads KAGVTQTPRYLIKTRGQQVTLSCSPISGHRSVSWYQQTPGQGLQFLFEYFSETQRNKGNFPGRFSGRQFSNSRSEMNVSTLELGDSALYLCASSLAAGSTEAFFGQGTRLTVV.